Below, 20 T cell receptor beta chains from the same sample are listed, as sequenced in a study of CD8 T cells in ankylosing spondylitis. General observations from the study: A motif in TCR beta, a set of seven to nine highly homologous variants, appeared characteristic of ankylosing spondylitis blood.

These TCRs are of unknown antigen specificity. TCRdb reprocessed the 5' RACE reads with MiXCR, giving one entry per CDR3 protein. Of over 450,000 distinct CDR3 sequences listed, about 12% are singletons. The sequenced sample consisted of blood, either unsorted or a sorted T cell fraction (not recorded which). These receptors were taken from a male donor with ankylosing spondylitis.

The CDR3 loop is CASRKTGGPSYNEQFF. The CDR3 DNA reads as TGTGCCAGCCGAAAGACGGGAGGGCCCTCCTACAATGAGCAGTTCTTC. This rearrangement joins TRBV14 to TRBJ2-1, with 8 positions matching TRBD2. This CDR3 spans 16 amino acids. The germline gives CDR1 SGHDN, CDR2 FVKESK. J gave up 0 bases and V 8 bases, and 9 bases lay outside the gene matches.

The gene calls are TRBV20-1 and TRBJ2-3; 14 positions match TRBD2. The CDR3 has 17 residues. CDR1 is DFQATT, CDR2 SNEGSKA, per germline (reference sequence). J gave up 5 bases and V 4 bases, and 11 bases lay outside the gene matches. The CDR3 nucleotides read TGCAGTGCTATCGGGACTAGCGGGAGTTATGGGTTAGATACGCAGTATTTT. Protein: CSAIGTSGSYGLDTQYF.

This sequence joins TRBV20-1 and TRBJ2-7; D is uncertain. CDR3 size: 15 residues. The germline CDR1 and CDR2 sequences are DFQATT and SNEGSKA (reference sequence). Trimming cost V 6 bases and J 7 bases, with 25 bases left between them. The CDR3 DNA is TGCAGTGCCCTTCCGCCCGAACCGATCGTGGGGGAGCAGTACTTC. Translated, it gives CSALPPEPIVGEQYF.

The genes are TRBV7-9 and TRBJ1-1; tentative D call: TRBD1 (6 bases). The CDR3 loop spans 15 amino acids. Germline V gene data show CDR1 as SEHNR and CDR2 as FQNEAQ (reference sequence). V lost 8 bases to trimming and J lost 0 bases, with 16 bases between them. The CDR3 is CASLRGAGMNTEAFF. CDR3 DNA: TGTGCCAGCCTGCGGGGGGCTGGTATGAACACTGAAGCTTTCTTT.

This rearrangement joins TRBV6-1 to TRBJ2-7; D is unclear. CDR1 and CDR2 (germline): MNHNS, SASEGT. The CDR3 runs 13 residues. With 1 base removed from V and 2 bases from J, the gap between germline ends came to 6 bases. The CDR3 DNA reads TGTGCCAGCAGTGAAGGAGCCCCCTACGAGCAGTACTTC. Its translation is CASSEGAPYEQYF.

In this sample, this clonotype turned up a few times. The chain carries TRBV11-2 and TRBJ2-1; 10 bases agree with TRBD1. The CDR3 contains 16 residues. The germline CDR1 and CDR2 sequences are SGHAT and FQNNGV. V gave up 5 bases and J gave up 7 bases; unmatched junction bases: 11. The CDR3 region is CASSLAPGQGWNEQFF. CDR3 DNA sequence: TGTGCCAGCAGCCTAGCACCGGGACAGGGGTGGAATGAGCAGTTCTTC.

The gene calls are TRBV5-1 and TRBJ1-5, with D uncertain. V lost 2 bases and J 1 base, leaving 19 bases between the germline ends. CDR1 and CDR2 (germline): SGHRS, YFSETQ. This CDR3 region has 18 residues. In DNA, the CDR3 is TGCGCCAGCAGCTTAGTAGACCCAGATGATTACAGCAATCAGCCCCAGCATTTT. Encoded protein: CASSLVDPDDYSNQPQHF.

This chain uses TRBV25-1 with TRBJ2-1; TRBD2 is a possible D gene (5 bases). Germline CDR1 reads MGHDK; CDR2 reads SYGVNS. The CDR3 totals 14 residues. V was pared by 6 bases and J by 4 bases, with 13 bases between. The CDR3 nucleotides read TGTGCCAGCAGCGAGTTTAGCGCTTACAATGAGCAGTTCTTC. This codes for CASSEFSAYNEQFF.

This clonotype was observed at least ten times. The V call is TRBV5-1, the J call TRBJ2-2; no firm D call. Per the germline V gene, CDR1 is SGHRS and CDR2 is YFSETQ. Trimming pared 1 base from V and 7 bases from J, leaving 8 bases between. This CDR3 is 13 amino acids long. This chain's CDR3 is CASSLSRGGELFF. The DNA of the CDR3 is TGCGCCAGCAGCTTGTCCCGCGGCGGGGAGCTGTTTTTT.

This clonotype was seen a handful of times. V is TRBV6-5 and J is TRBJ2-2; 8 bases match TRBD2. The ends lost 0 bases at V and 2 bases at J; junction bases unmatched: 2. Germline CDR1 and CDR2: MNHEY and SVGAGI. The length of the CDR3 is 16 residues. CDR3 sequence: CASSYSSGDNTGELFF. In DNA form, the CDR3 reads TGTGCCAGCAGTTACTCTAGCGGGGACAACACCGGGGAGCTGTTTTTT.

This clonotype was seen at least ten times. The chain recombines TRBV11-2 with TRBJ2-4; no definite D call. The V end lost 7 bases, the J end lost 6 bases, and 16 bases lay between the germline ends. This CDR3 contains 14 residues. The germline V gene has CDR1 SGHAT and CDR2 FQNNGV. CDR3 bases: TGTGCCAGCACTTTATCTAGGGTTACAAACATTCAGTACTTC. This sequence encodes CASTLSRVTNIQYF.

This clonotype occurred a few times. The chain is built from TRBV20-1 and TRBJ1-5, with D tentatively TRBD1 (5 bases). The CDR3 has 14 amino acids. V shed 3 bases and J shed 5 bases, with 14 bases lying between them. Germline CDR1 DFQATT, CDR2 SNEGSKA (reference sequence). The CDR3 DNA is TGCAGTGCTAGTATGGTGGGGACTCATCAGCCCCAGCATTTT. Protein product: CSASMVGTHQPQHF.

In its sample, this clonotype was seen a few times. This chain joins TRBV29-1 and TRBJ1-4, with D unclear. V lost 3 bases to trimming and J lost 5 bases, with 7 bases between them. Germline values: CDR1 SQVTM, CDR2 ANQGSEA. The CDR3 runs 12 residues. The DNA for the CDR3 is TGCAGCGTTGAGTCACCGAATGAAAAACTGTTTTTT. It translates to CSVESPNEKLFF. Full variable domain (remainder filled in from reference TRBV29-1 and TRBJ1-4): SAVISQKPSRDICQRGTSLTIQCQVDSQVTMMFWYRQQPGQSLTLIATANQGSEATYESGFVIDKFPISRPNLTFSTLTVSNMSPEDSSIYLCSVESPNEKLFFGSGTQLSVL.

This clonotype was counted between two and nine times. This sequence joins TRBV20-1 and TRBJ1-5; maybe TRBD1 (5 bases). With 2 bases removed from V and 11 bases from J, the gap between germline ends came to 16 bases. The CDR3 totals 13 residues. The germline V gene encodes CDR1 DFQATT and CDR2 SNEGSKA (reference sequence). CDR3 DNA: TGCAGTGCTAGACGGGGTAGGGGTATGGCCCAGCATTTT. Protein product: CSARRGRGMAQHF.

This clonotype has a handful of counts. V is TRBV27 and J is TRBJ2-6; the D gene is possibly TRBD2 (5 bases). Deletions cut 3 bases from V and 0 bases from J, with 15 bases between. Germline lookup yields CDR1 MNHEY and CDR2 SMNVEV (reference sequence). The CDR3 is 18 residues long. The CDR3 spells CASSFSGESYSGANVLTF. For the CDR3, the DNA is TGTGCCAGCAGTTTCTCCGGGGAGAGCTACTCTGGGGCCAACGTCCTGACTTTC.

V is TRBV14 and J is TRBJ2-1; 9 bases are a match to TRBD2. The V and J ends lost 4 bases and 2 bases, in that order; junction bases with no gene match: 6. The CDR3 is 16 amino acids. Germline V lookup: CDR1 SGHDN, CDR2 FVKESK. The CDR3 DNA is TGTGCCAGCAGCCTCGCCGGGACTAGCCCCTACAATGAGCAGTTCTTC. This sequence encodes CASSLAGTSPYNEQFF.

Sample share makes this clonotype medium-sized. This rearrangement joins TRBV12-3 or TRBV12-4 to TRBJ2-1; D uncertain. V dropped 4 bases and J dropped 5 bases, with 18 bases sitting between them. This CDR3 comprises 16 residues. Here the CDR3 reads CASSSSSTPLDNEQFF. In DNA form, the CDR3 reads TGTGCCAGCAGTTCCAGTTCTACACCCCTCGACAATGAGCAGTTCTTC.

At least ten counts were recorded for this clonotype. J is TRBJ2-5 and V is TRBV5-1; TRBD2 agrees at 15 bases. This CDR3 has 17 amino acids. The germline V gene encodes CDR1 SGHRS and CDR2 YFSETQ. The V and J ends lost 4 bases and 5 bases, in that order; junction bases with no gene match: 9. The CDR3 nucleotides are TGCGCCAGCAGCCCTGGACTAGCGGGAGGGCCTGGGGAGACCCAGTACTTC. Translated, it gives CASSPGLAGGPGETQYF.

The V and J genes are TRBV3-1 and TRBJ2-3, with D tentatively TRBD2 (6 bases). Trimming left V 1 base short and J 3 bases short, with 17 bases between. The CDR3 is 17 amino acids. In germline, CDR1 is LGHDT, CDR2 YNNKEL (reference sequence). In nucleotides, the CDR3 is TGTGCCAGCAGCCAAGGGTTGGGGGGTATGAAGACAGATACGCAGTATTTT. Translation gives CASSQGLGGMKTDTQYF.

The CDR3 region has the DNA TGTGCCAGCAGCTTAAAGGGGATGGGCGAGCAGTACGTC. As protein: CASSLKGMGEQYV. The chain joins TRBV5-6 to TRBJ2-7; possibly TRBD1 for D (5 bases). Germline-derived CDR1 and CDR2 are SGHDT and YYEEEE. Trimming shortened V by 2 bases and J by 6 bases, and 12 bases separated the two germline ends. This CDR3 spans 13 amino acids.